These T cell receptor beta chains were read from a single sample in a study of T-cell memory formation after mild COVID-19. TCRdb reprocessed the 5' RACE reads via MiXCR and lists one record per CDR3 protein. This sample has about 470,000 distinct CDR3 sequences, with roughly 18% found just once. The specimen sequenced was PBMCs or a T cell subset sorted from them (not recorded which). The receptors originated from an adult woman who had mild COVID-19 (a few samples of this study predate the infection). Cell type and time point are not known. Each CDR3 is given with its conserved first and last residue. A D gene is named only where the DNA matches it firmly. Clone size is not always given. Where it is, it says once, few, many or a class for expanded clones.

.	TRBV4-2	many	TRBJ1-3	17	TGTGCCAGCAGCCAAGAGGCCCACAGCGCGTCTGGAAACACCATATATTTT	CASSQEAHSASGNTIYF
.	TRBV6-5	.	TRBJ1-5	14	TGTGCCAGCTCCGCCGACAGTAGCAATCAGCCCCAGCATTTT	CASSADSSNQPQHF
TRBD2	TRBV6-2/TRBV6-3	.	TRBJ2-1	13	TGTGCTGCGGGAGAGGTTAACTACAATGAGCAGTTCTTC	CAAGEVNYNEQFF
.	TRBV6-2/TRBV6-3	.	TRBJ1-5	15	TGTGCCAGCAGCCCAACGGGGGAAGCGTATCAGCCCCAGCATTTT	CASSPTGEAYQPQHF
TRBD1	TRBV19	few	TRBJ2-3	15	TGTGCCAGTAGTTCCCGGGACAGGGTCACAGATACGCAGTATTTT	CASSSRDRVTDTQYF
.	TRBV7-9	.	TRBJ2-2	13	TGTGCCAGCAGCCCCAGTCTTACCGGGGAGCTGTTTTTT	CASSPSLTGELFF
TRBD1	TRBV5-1	few	TRBJ1-5	17	TGCGCCAGCAGCCCGGGGACAGCACAGTATAGCAATCAGCCCCAGCATTTT	CASSPGTAQYSNQPQHF
.	TRBV4-1	many	TRBJ2-3	15	TGCGCCAGCAGCCCCCTGGGGACTAGCACAGATACGCAGTATTTT	CASSPLGTSTDTQYF
.	TRBV5-1	.	TRBJ1-4	14	TGCGCCAGCAGCTTGGGGCAAGATAATGAAAAACTGTTTTTT	CASSLGQDNEKLFF
.	TRBV24-1	few	TRBJ1-5	16	TGTGCCACCAGTGAATCTGCCGGAAGGAGCAATCAGCCCCAGCATTTT	CATSESAGRSNQPQHF
.	TRBV4-1	few	TRBJ2-2	14	TGCGCCAGCAGCCGAAGCAGGAACACCGGGGAGCTGTTTTTT	CASSRSRNTGELFF
.	TRBV15	few	TRBJ1-2	13	TGTGCCACCAGCAGAGCGGGTCTCTATGGCTACACCTTC	CATSRAGLYGYTF
.	TRBV9	.	TRBJ2-1	13	TGTGCCAGCAGCGGTCGGAGGGACAATGAGCAGTTCTTC	CASSGRRDNEQFF
TRBD2	TRBV5-1	few	TRBJ2-1	16	TGCGCCAGCAGCTCAGACCCCCTAGCGGCCTACAATGAGCAGTTCTTC	CASSSDPLAAYNEQFF
TRBD2	TRBV12-3/TRBV12-4	.	TRBJ2-3	14	TGTGCCAGCAGTTTAGTCGGGAGGGCAGATACGCAGTATTTT	CASSLVGRADTQYF
TRBD1	TRBV7-2	few	TRBJ1-2	14	TGTGCCAGCAGTCCAGACAGGGTGGGAGATGGCTACACCTTC	CASSPDRVGDGYTF
.	TRBV4-1	.	TRBJ1-2	14	TGCGCCAGCAGCCAAGTGGGGCAATGGGGGGGCTACACCTTC	CASSQVGQWGGYTF
.	TRBV25-1	few	TRBJ1-4	15	TGTGCCAGCAGTTTCACAGGGCTGAATGGTGAAAAACTGTTTTTT	CASSFTGLNGEKLFF
TRBD1	TRBV20-1	.	TRBJ2-7	14	TGCAGTGCTAGAACGACAGGGCCAATGGGAGAGCAGTACTTC	CSARTTGPMGEQYF
.	TRBV7-2	.	TRBJ2-2	18	TGTGCCAGCAGCTTAGTATCCGGCAGGTACCCGAACACCGGGGAGCTGTTTTTT	CASSLVSGRYPNTGELFF
TRBD1	TRBV7-2	few	TRBJ2-3	15	TGTGCCAGCAGCCTGACAGGGGGCGCGGGAGATACGCAGTATTTT	CASSLTGGAGDTQYF
TRBD1	TRBV29-1	.	TRBJ1-1	13	TGCAGCGTCGGGACAGGGGGAAACACTGAAGCTTTCTTT	CSVGTGGNTEAFF
.	TRBV20-1	.	TRBJ1-1	14	TGCAGTGCCTCCAAGGGACTCGAGAACACTGAAGCTTTCTTT	CSASKGLENTEAFF
.	TRBV20-1	few	TRBJ2-1	14	TGCAGTGCTAGGATTGGGGACCTAAACAATGAGCAGTTCTTC	CSARIGDLNNEQFF
.	TRBV30	few	TRBJ2-7	8	TGTGCCTACTACGAGCAGTACTTC	CAYYEQYF
.	TRBV6-1	few	TRBJ1-3	12	TGTGCCAGCAGTGAAAGGGTGGACACCATATATTTT	CASSERVDTIYF
.	TRBV25-1	.	TRBJ2-3	15	TGTGCCAGCAGTGATCAGCGCGGTAACACAGATACGCAGTATTTT	CASSDQRGNTDTQYF
.	TRBV24-1	few	TRBJ2-1	15	TGTGCCACCAGTGATCCCCCCTCTTCGGGGAATGAGCAGTTCTTC	CATSDPPSSGNEQFF
TRBD1	TRBV5-1	few	TRBJ2-1	13	TGCGCCAGCAGCCTTAGGACAGGGGGTGAGCAGTTCTTC	CASSLRTGGEQFF
.	TRBV11-2	few	TRBJ1-1	14	TGTGCCAGCAGCTTCAACAGGGCTGACACTGAAGCTTTCTTT	CASSFNRADTEAFF
TRBD1	TRBV20-1	few	TRBJ1-1	12	TGCAGTGCCGAACGTCGACAGGGGCGGGCTTTCTTT	CSAERRQGRAFF
TRBD2	TRBV29-1	.	TRBJ2-5	13	TGCAGCGTTGACGCGGGGGGGCTAGAGACCCAGTACTTC	CSVDAGGLETQYF
TRBD2	TRBV7-9	many	TRBJ2-1	15	TGTGCCAGCAGCTTAACGGGAGGGATCGGCGATGAGCAGTTCTTC	CASSLTGGIGDEQFF
.	TRBV6-2/TRBV6-3	few	TRBJ2-1	16	TGTGCCAGCAGTCCACTGGACTACCCTAACCCCAATGAGCAGTTCTTC	CASSPLDYPNPNEQFF
TRBD1	TRBV29-1	.	TRBJ2-7	12	TGCAGCGTCGGGACAGGGGGCTACGAGCAGTACTTC	CSVGTGGYEQYF
.	TRBV6-5	few	TRBJ1-1	17	TGTGCCAGCAGTTACGTCGGAGTCGCGGCTTTGAACACTGAAGCTTTCTTT	CASSYVGVAALNTEAFF
.	TRBV12-3/TRBV12-4	few	TRBJ1-5	14	TGTGCCAGCAGTTTATATTCAGGAAATCAGCCCCAGCATTTT	CASSLYSGNQPQHF
TRBD2	TRBV7-9	.	TRBJ2-7	17	TGTGCCAGCAGCTTAGACTTGGCTAGCGGGAGCTCCTACGAGCAGTACTTC	CASSLDLASGSSYEQYF
.	TRBV11-3	few	TRBJ2-3	13	TGTCCCAGCAGCTCCCCTAGCACAGATACGCAGTATTTT	CPSSSPSTDTQYF
.	TRBV20-1	.	TRBJ1-2	13	TGCAGTGCTAGAGAATTTTCAGGGGATGGCTACACCTTC	CSAREFSGDGYTF
TRBD1	TRBV27	.	TRBJ2-4	16	TGTGCCAGCAGTAAGACACTCGGACAGGTTAAAAACATTCAGTACTTC	CASSKTLGQVKNIQYF
.	TRBV29-1	few	TRBJ2-5	15	TGCAGCGTTGAAACTTGGGACCCGCGGGGAGAGACCCAGTACTTC	CSVETWDPRGETQYF
.	TRBV20-1	many	TRBJ1-1	13	TGCAGTGCTAGGAGACAGCTGAACACTGAAGCTTTCTTT	CSARRQLNTEAFF
.	TRBV5-6	few	TRBJ2-1	15	TGTGCCAGCAGCTTGGCCTCCTTTGGCTACAATGAGCAGTTCTTC	CASSLASFGYNEQFF
.	TRBV5-1	many	TRBJ2-1	12	TGCGCCAGCAGCTTACAGGCAAATGAGCAGTTCTTC	CASSLQANEQFF
.	TRBV7-2	.	TRBJ2-2	17	TGTGCCAGCAGCTTAGTGACGGGGCTATCGAACACCGGGGAGCTGTTTTTT	CASSLVTGLSNTGELFF
.	TRBV20-1	few	TRBJ2-1	13	TGCAGTGCTAGAGCGAAACCCTACAATGAGCAGTTCTTC	CSARAKPYNEQFF
TRBD1	TRBV5-1	few	TRBJ1-6	15	TGCGCCAGCAGAATGACAGGGGTCAATAATTCACCCCTCCACTTT	CASRMTGVNNSPLHF
.	TRBV2	.	TRBJ1-5	15	TGTGCCAGCAGGGACCCGACAGGTCCGGGACAGCCCCAGCATTTT	CASRDPTGPGQPQHF
TRBD2	TRBV20-1	many	TRBJ2-7	16	TGCAGTGCGCCGACTAGCGGGAGCCAGTGGCCCTACGAGCAGTACTTC	CSAPTSGSQWPYEQYF
TRBD2	TRBV12-3/TRBV12-4	many	TRBJ2-3	16	TGTGCCAGCAGTTCGTATAGCGGGCCTAGCACAGATACGCAGTATTTT	CASSSYSGPSTDTQYF
.	TRBV6-6	many	TRBJ2-5	15	TGTGCCAGCAGACTTAAGTTGACGTCCCAAGAGACCCAGTACTTC	CASRLKLTSQETQYF